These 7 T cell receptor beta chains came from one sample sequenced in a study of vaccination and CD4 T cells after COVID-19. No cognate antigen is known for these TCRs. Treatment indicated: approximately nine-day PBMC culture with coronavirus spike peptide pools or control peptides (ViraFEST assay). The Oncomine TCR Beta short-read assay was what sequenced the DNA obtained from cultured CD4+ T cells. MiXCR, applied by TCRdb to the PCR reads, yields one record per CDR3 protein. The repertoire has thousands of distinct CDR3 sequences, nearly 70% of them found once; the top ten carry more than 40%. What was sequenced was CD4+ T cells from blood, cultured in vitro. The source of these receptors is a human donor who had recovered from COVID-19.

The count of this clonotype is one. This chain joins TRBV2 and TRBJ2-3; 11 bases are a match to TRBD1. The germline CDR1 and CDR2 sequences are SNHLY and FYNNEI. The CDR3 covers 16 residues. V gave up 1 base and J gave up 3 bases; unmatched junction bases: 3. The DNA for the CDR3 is TGTGCCAGCAGTGAAGGGACAGGGGGCAGTACAGATACGCAGTATTTT. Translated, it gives CASSEGTGGSTDTQYF. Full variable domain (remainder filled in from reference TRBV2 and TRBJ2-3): EPEVTQTPSHQVTQMGQEVILRCVPISNHLYFYWYRQILGQKVEFLVSFYNNEISEKSEIFDDQFSVERPDGSNFTLKIRSTKLEDSAMYFCASSEGTGGSTDTQYFGPGTRLTVL.

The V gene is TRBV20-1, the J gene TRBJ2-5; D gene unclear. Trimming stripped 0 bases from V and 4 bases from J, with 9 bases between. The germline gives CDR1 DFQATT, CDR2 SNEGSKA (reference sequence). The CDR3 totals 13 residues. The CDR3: CSARDNFRETQYF. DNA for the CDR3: TGCAGTGCTAGAGATAACTTCAGAGAGACCCAGTACTTC.

The CDR3 sequence: CASSLGGGGPEETQYF. The CDR3 DNA is TGTGCCAGCAGTCTCGGTGGCGGGGGGCCTGAAGAGACCCAGTACTTC. This chain uses TRBV6-1 with TRBJ2-5; 8 bases fit TRBD2. V lost 5 bases, J lost 3 bases, and 11 bases stayed unmatched. CDR1 is MNHNS and CDR2 is SASEGT in the germline V gene. The CDR3 covers 16 residues.

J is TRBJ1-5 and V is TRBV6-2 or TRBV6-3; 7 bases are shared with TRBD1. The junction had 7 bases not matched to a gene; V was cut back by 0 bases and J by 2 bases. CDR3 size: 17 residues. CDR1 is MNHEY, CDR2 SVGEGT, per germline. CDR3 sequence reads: CASSYSGDSNRNQPQHF. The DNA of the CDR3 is TGTGCCAGCAGTTACTCGGGGGACAGCAACCGCAATCAGCCCCAGCATTTT.

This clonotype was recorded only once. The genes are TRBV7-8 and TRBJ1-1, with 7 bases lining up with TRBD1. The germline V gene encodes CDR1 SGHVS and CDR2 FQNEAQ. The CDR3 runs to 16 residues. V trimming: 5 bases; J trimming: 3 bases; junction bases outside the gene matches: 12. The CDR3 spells CASSPRGGVGDTEAFF. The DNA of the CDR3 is TGTGCCAGCAGCCCCAGGGGGGGGGTTGGGGACACTGAAGCTTTCTTT.

Written as DNA, the CDR3 is TGTGCCAGCAGCCCGGGCAGGAGCCTTGGGGGCTACACCTTC. This sequence encodes CASSPGRSLGGYTF. The chain employs TRBV7-2 and TRBJ1-2; no firm D call. V lost 5 bases and J 8 bases, leaving 18 bases between the germline ends. The CDR3 runs to 14 residues. The V gene's germline CDR1 is SGHTA and CDR2 FQGNSA. Complete variable domain (other parts from reference TRBV7-2 and TRBJ1-2): GAGVSQSPSNKVTEKGKDVELRCDPISGHTALYWYRQSLGQGLEFLIYFQGNSAPDKSGLPSDRFSAERTGGSVSTLTIQRTQQEDSAVYLCASSPGRSLGGYTFGSGTRLTVV.

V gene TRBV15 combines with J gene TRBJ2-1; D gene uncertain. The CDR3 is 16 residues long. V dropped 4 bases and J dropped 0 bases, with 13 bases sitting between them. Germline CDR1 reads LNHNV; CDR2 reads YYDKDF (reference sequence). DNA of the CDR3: TGTGCCACCAGCATTGCACTACCTAGCTCCTACAATGAGCAGTTCTTC. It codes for CATSIALPSSYNEQFF.